This T cell receptor beta chain stems from a study of low-dose radiotherapy and immunotherapy resistance in tumors. Germline V gene lookup returns CDR1 PRHDT and CDR2 FYEKMQ (reference sequence). CDR3 size: 13 residues. Only one count was recorded for this clonotype. A read error is the likely source, as a far larger clone sits one nucleotide away. This sample's time point: before trial treatment. Gene-specific TRAV and TRBV primers were used for first-strand cDNA, covering alpha and beta chains. It was with a constant-region primer and a V-primer adapter that TCRs were amplified over roughly 19 PCR cycles. TCRdb redid the calling of the reads with MiXCR, one entry per CDR3 protein. Of tens of thousands of distinct CDR3 sequences listed, around 29% are singletons.

The sample in question was PBMCs, obtained before treatment. The chain couples TRBV13 to TRBJ1-6; D unclear. The receptor's source is a female donor with ovarian cancer. Here the CDR3 reads CTSGPMGNSPLHF. CDR3 bases: TGTACCAGCGGTCCAATGGGGAATTCACCCCTCCACTTT.